This T cell receptor beta chain was documented in a study of T cell repertoires in cytomegalovirus infection. In the study overall: Public TCR beta signatures were indicative of both CMV infection and a matching HLA type. Study results and caveats: It was HLA-C-restricted CMV-specific TCR beta clonotypes that dominated the response ex vivo. Cumulative public TCR beta family frequency identified carriers of CMV plus the relevant HLA.

MiXCR was run by TCRdb on the reads, yielding one entry per CDR3 protein. This table holds under 850,000 distinct CDR3 sequences, under 40% found once. As concerns this clonotype: Its antigen remains unidentified. As the CDR3 is not closed by the conserved phenylalanine or tryptophan, this likely results from a read error.

The CDR3 is made up of 14 amino acids. Germline values: CDR1 SEHNR, CDR2 FQNEAQ (reference sequence). V lost 5 bases to trimming and J lost 7 bases, with 15 bases between them. This receptor was identified in a human donor in good health (CMV status not recorded). Some clones in this sample may be carry-over from other donors' samples. The chain recombines TRBV7-9 with TRBJ2-1, with D possibly being TRBD1 or TRBD2 (6 bases each). The sample comprised PBMCs. The CDR3 DNA reads TGTGCCAGCAGCGGTGGGGGGCTGGGGAATGAGCAGTTCTTA. Protein: CASSGGGLGNEQFL.